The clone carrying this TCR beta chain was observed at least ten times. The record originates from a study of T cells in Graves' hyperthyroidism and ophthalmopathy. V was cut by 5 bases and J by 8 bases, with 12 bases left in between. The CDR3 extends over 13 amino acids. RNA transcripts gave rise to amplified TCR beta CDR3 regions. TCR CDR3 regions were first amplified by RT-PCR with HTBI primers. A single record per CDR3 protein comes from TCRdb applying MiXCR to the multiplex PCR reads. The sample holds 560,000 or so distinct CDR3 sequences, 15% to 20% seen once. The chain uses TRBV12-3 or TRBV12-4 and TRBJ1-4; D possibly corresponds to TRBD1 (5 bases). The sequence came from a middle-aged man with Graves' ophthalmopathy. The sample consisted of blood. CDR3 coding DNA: TGTGCCAGCAGTCTTGGACACAGGGAAAAACTGTTTTTT. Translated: CASSLGHREKLFF.